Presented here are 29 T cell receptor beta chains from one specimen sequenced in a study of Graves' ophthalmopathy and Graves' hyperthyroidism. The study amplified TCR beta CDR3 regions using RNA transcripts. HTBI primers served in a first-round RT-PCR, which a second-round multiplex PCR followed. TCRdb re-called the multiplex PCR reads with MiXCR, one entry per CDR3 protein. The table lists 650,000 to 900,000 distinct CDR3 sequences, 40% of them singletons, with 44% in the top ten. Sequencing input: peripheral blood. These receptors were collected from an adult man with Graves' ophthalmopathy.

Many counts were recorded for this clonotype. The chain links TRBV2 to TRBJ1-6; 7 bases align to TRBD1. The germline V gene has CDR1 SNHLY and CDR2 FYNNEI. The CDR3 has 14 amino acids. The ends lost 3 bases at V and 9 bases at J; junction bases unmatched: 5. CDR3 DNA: TGTGCCAGCAGTGATGGCAGGGGGTTTTCACCCCTCCACTTT. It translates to CASSDGRGFSPLHF.

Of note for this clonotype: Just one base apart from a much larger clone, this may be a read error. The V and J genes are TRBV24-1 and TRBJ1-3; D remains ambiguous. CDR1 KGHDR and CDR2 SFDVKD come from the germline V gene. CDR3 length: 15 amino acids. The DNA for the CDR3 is TGTGCCGCCAGTGATTTGACGGGGACTGGAAACACCATATATTTT. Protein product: CAASDLTGTGNTIYF.

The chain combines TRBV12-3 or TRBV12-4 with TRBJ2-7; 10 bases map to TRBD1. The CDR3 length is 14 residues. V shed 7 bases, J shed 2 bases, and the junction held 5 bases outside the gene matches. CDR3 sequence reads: CASTLGTGAYEQYF. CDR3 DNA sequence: TGTGCCAGCACCTTGGGGACAGGGGCCTACGAGCAGTACTTC.

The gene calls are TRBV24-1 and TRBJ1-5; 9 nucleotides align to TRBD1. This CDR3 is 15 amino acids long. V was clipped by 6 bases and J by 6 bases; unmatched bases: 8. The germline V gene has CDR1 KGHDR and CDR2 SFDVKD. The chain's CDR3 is CATSSPGQGTQPQHF. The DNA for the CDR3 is TGTGCCACCAGTAGTCCGGGACAGGGTACTCAGCCCCAGCATTTT.

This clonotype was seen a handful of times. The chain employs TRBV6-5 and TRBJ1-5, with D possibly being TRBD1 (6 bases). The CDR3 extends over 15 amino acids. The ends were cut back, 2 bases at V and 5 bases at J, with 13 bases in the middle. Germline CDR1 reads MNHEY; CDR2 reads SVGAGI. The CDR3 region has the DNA TGTGCCAGCAGTTACACCTCTCACAGGGATCAGCCCCAGCATTTT. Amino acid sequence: CASSYTSHRDQPQHF.

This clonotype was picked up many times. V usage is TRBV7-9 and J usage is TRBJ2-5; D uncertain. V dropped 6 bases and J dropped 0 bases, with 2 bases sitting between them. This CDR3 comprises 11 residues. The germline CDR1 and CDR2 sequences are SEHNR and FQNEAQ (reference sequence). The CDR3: CASRDQETQYF. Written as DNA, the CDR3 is TGTGCCAGCAGGGACCAAGAGACCCAGTACTTC.

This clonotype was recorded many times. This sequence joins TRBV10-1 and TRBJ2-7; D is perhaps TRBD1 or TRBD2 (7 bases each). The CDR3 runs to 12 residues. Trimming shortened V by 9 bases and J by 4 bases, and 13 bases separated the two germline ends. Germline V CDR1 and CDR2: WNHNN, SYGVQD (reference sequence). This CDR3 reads CARGEGAYEQYF. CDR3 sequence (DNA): TGCGCCAGAGGGGAGGGGGCTTACGAGCAGTACTTC.

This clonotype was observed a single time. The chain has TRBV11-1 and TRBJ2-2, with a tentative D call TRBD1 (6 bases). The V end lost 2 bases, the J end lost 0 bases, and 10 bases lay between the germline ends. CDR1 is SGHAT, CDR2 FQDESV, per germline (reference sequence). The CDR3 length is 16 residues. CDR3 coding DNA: TGTGCCAGCAGCTTATGGACAGCGGCGAACACCGGGGAGCTGTTTTTT. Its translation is CASSLWTAANTGELFF.

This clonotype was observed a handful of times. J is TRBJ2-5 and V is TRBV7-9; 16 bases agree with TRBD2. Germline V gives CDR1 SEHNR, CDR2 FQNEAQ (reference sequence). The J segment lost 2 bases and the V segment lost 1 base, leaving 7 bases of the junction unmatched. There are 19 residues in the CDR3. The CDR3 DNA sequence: TGTGCCAGCAGCTTAGGCGGGACTAGCGGGAGGGTGATACAAGAGACCCAGTACTTC. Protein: CASSLGGTSGRVIQETQYF.

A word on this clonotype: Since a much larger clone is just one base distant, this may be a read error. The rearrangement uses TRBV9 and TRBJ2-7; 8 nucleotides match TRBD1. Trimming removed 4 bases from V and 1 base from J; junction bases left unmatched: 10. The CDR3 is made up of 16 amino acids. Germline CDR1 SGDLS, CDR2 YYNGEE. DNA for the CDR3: TGTGCCAGCAGCCCACGAGGGACAGGAGGGTCCTACGAGCAGTACGTC. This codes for CASSPRGTGGSYEQYV.

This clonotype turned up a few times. CDR3: CRPYSGQEGSYGYTF. The CDR3 bases are TGCAGGCCCTATTCCGGACAGGAAGGAAGTTATGGCTACACCTTC. The rearrangement uses TRBV20-1 and TRBJ1-2; 7 bases map to TRBD1. From germline, CDR1 is DFQATT and CDR2 SNEGSKA (reference sequence). This CDR3 has 15 amino acids.

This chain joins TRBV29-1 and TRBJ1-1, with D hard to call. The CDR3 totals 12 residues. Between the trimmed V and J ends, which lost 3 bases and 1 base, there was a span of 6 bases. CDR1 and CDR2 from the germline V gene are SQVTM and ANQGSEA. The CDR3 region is CSVELANTEAFF. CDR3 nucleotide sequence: TGCAGCGTTGAGTTGGCGAACACTGAAGCTTTCTTT.

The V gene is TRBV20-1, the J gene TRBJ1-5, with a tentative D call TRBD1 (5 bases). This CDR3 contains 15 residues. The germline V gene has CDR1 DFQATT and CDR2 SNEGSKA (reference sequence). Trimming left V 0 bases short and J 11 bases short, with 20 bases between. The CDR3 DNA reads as TGCAGTGCTAGAGATCAAGGGAGGGGCGGCGAGACCCAGCATTTT. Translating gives CSARDQGRGGETQHF.

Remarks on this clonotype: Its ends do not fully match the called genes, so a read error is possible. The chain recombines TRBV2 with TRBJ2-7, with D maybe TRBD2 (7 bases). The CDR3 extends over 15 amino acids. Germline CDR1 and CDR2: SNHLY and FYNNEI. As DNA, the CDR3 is TGTGCCATCAGTGCCCAACTAAGGGGGGGCGTCGAGCAGTACTTC. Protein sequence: CAISAQLRGGVEQYF.

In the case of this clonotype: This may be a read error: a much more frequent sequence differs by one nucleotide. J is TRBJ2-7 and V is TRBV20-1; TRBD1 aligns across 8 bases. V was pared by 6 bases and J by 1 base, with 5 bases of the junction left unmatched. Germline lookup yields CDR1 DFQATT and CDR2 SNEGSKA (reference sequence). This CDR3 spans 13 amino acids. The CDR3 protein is CSAVGDRSYEQYF. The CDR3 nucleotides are TGCAGTGCCGTAGGGGACAGGTCCTACGAGCAGTACTTC.

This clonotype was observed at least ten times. The CDR3 loop is CASRFGYTEAFF. DNA for the CDR3: TGTGCCAGCAGGTTTGGGTACACTGAAGCTTTCTTT. The rearrangement joins TRBV2 to TRBJ1-1; D is undetermined. This CDR3 is 12 amino acids long. CDR1 is SNHLY and CDR2 is FYNNEI in the germline V gene. The V and J ends lost 6 bases and 3 bases respectively, with 8 bases between them.

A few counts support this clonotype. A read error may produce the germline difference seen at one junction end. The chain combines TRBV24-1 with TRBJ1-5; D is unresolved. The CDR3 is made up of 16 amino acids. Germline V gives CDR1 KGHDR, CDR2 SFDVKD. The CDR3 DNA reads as TGTGCCAGCAGTTACTCCCGGGCCACTGGCAATCAGCCCCAGCATTTT. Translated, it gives CASSYSRATGNQPQHF.

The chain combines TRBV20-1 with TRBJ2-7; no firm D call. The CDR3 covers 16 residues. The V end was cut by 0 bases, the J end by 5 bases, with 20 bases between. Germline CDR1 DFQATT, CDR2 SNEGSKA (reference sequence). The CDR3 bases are TGCAGTGCTAGAGATCTGAGAAAGGGCCGAACCAACGAGCAGTACTTC. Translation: CSARDLRKGRTNEQYF.

CDR3 sequence (DNA): TGTGCCAGCAGGGATTGGGGGAACACCGGGGAGCTGTTTTTT. It codes for CASRDWGNTGELFF. V is TRBV25-1 and J is TRBJ2-2; D is ambiguous. Germline V gene sequence: CDR1 MGHDK, CDR2 SYGVNS. V was shortened by 6 bases and J by 1 base, with 9 bases between the two germline ends. The CDR3 sequence is 14 residues long.

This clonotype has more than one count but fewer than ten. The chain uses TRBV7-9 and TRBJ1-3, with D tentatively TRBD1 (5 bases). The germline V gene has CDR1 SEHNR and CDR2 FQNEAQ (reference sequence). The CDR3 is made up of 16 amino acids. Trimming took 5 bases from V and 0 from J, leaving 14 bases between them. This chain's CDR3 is CASSPSGGYSGNTIYF. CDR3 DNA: TGTGCCAGCAGCCCGAGCGGGGGGTACTCTGGAAACACCATATATTTT. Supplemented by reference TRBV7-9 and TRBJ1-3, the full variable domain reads DTGVSQNPRHKITKRGQNVTFRCDPISEHNRLYWYRQTLGQGPEFLTYFQNEAQLEKSRLLSDRFSAERPKGSFSTLEIQRTEQGDSAMYLCASSPSGGYSGNTIYFGEGSWLTVV.

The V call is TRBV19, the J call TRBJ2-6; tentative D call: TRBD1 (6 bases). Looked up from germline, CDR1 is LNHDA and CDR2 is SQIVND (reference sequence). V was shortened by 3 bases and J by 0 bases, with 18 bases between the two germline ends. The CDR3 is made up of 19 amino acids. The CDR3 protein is CASSIARQVPNSGANVLTF. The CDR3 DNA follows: TGTGCCAGTAGTATTGCGAGACAGGTCCCAAACTCTGGGGCCAACGTCCTGACTTTC. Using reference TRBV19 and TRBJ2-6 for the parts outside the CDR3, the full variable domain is DGGITQSPKYLFRKEGQNVTLSCEQNLNHDAMYWYRQDPGQGLRLIYYSQIVNDFQKGDIAEGYSVSREKKESFPLTVTSAQKNPTAFYLCASSIARQVPNSGANVLTFGAGSRLTVL.

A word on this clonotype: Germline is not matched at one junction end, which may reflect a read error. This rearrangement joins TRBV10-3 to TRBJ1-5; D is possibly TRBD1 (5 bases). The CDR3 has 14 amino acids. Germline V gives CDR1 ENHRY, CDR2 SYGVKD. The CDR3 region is CATSGQYSNRPQHF. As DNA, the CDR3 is TGTGCCACCTCAGGGCAGTATAGCAATCGGCCCCAGCATTTT.

The chain's CDR3 is CAWSTGAGVREQYF. The CDR3 DNA sequence: TGTGCCTGGAGTACCGGGGCAGGGGTTCGCGAGCAGTACTTC. This sequence joins TRBV25-1 and TRBJ2-7; perhaps TRBD1 as D (6 bases). There are 14 residues in the CDR3. Trimming took 11 bases from V and 6 from J, leaving 23 bases between them. The germline V gene has CDR1 MGHDK and CDR2 SYGVNS.

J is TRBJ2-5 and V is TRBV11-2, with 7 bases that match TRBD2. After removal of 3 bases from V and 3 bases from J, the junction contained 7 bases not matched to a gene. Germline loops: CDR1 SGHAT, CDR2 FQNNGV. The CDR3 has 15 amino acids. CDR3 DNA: TGTGCCAGCAGCTTGGGCGGGAGTCGGGAAGAGACCCAGTACTTC. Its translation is CASSLGGSREETQYF.

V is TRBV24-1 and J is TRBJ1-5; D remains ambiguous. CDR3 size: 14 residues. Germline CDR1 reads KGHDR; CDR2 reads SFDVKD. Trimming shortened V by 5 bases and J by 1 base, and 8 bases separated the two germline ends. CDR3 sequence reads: CATSASASNQPQHF. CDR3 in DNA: TGTGCCACCAGTGCTAGTGCCAGCAATCAGCCCCAGCATTTT.

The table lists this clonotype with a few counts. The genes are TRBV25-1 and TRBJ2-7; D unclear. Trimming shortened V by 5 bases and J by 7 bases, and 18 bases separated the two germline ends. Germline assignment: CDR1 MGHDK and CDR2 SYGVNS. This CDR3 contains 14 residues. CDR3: CASSLRQPKPEQYF. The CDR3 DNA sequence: TGTGCCAGCAGTTTAAGGCAGCCTAAGCCGGAGCAGTACTTC.

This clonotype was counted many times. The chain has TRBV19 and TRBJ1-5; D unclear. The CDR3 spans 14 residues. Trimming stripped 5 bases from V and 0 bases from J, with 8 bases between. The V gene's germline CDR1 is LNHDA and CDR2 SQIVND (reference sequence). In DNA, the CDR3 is TGTGCCAGTAGTGCCGTTTCTAGCAATCAGCCCCAGCATTTT. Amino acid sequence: CASSAVSSNQPQHF.

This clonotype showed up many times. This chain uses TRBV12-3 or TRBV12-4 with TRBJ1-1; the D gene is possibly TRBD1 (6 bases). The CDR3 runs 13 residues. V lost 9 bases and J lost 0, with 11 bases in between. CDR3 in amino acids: CASSPGVNTEAFF. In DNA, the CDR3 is TGTGCCAGTAGTCCAGGGGTGAACACTGAAGCTTTCTTT.

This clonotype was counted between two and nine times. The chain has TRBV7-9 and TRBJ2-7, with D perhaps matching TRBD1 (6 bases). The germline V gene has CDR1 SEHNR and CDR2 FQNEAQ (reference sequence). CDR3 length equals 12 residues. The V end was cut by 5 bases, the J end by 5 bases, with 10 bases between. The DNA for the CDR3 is TGTGCCAGCAGCCGGGACATGGACGAGCAGTACTTC. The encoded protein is CASSRDMDEQYF.